The 10 T cell receptor beta chains below all came from one sample that was sequenced in a study of cytomegalovirus exposure and HLA in healthy donors. The PCR had 60 Vbeta and 13 Jbeta primers. Sequencing used immunoSEQ multiplex PCR; TCRdb keeps in-frame clones, though not all of them. This repertoire includes 80,000 to 100,000 clones. Sequencing was done on a sample of PBMCs. Source of these receptors: a man aged 50-59 years in good health and CMV-seronegative.

The chain combines TRBV28 with TRBJ2-7; D is possibly TRBD1 (6 bases). The V gene's germline CDR1 is MDHEN and CDR2 SYDVKM. The CDR3 covers 14 residues. Trimming left V 6 bases short and J 0 bases short, with 12 bases between. This CDR3 reads CASRTGHPSYEQYF. The CDR3 DNA is TGTGCCAGCAGAACGGGACACCCCTCCTACGAGCAGTACTTC.

The rearrangement joins TRBV5-6 to TRBJ1-2, with 9 positions matching TRBD1. The CDR3 contains 13 residues. Trimming at V came to 4 bases and at J to 5 bases, leaving 3 bases not matched to a gene. Per the germline V gene, CDR1 is SGHDT and CDR2 is YYEEEE. The CDR3 DNA follows: TGTGCCAGCAGCCCAGGGACAGGGTATGGCTACACCTTC. Protein product: CASSPGTGYGYTF.

The rearrangement links TRBV5-4 to TRBJ2-4; 16 nucleotides match TRBD2. The CDR3 spans 20 residues. Trimming removed 4 bases from V and 3 bases from J; junction bases left unmatched: 13. CDR1 SGHNT and CDR2 YYREEE come from the germline V gene (reference sequence). The CDR3 DNA reads as TGTGCCAGCAGCCCGGACGGAGGGACTAGCGGGGGGGCCGGCAAAAACATTCAGTACTTC. It yields the protein CASSPDGGTSGGAGKNIQYF.

V and J are TRBV2 and TRBJ2-1; the match to TRBD2 covers 10 bases. This CDR3 spans 14 amino acids. V dropped 5 bases and J dropped 8; count of bases not matched to a gene: 6. Germline CDR1 reads SNHLY; CDR2 reads FYNNEI. The CDR3 reads CASSFSGGADEQFF. In DNA form, the CDR3 reads TGTGCCAGCAGTTTCAGCGGGGGGGCGGATGAGCAGTTCTTC.

The chain links TRBV7-6 to TRBJ2-5; D possibly corresponds to TRBD1 (5 bases). Germline CDR1 reads SGHVS; CDR2 reads FNYEAQ. The CDR3 spans 13 residues. Trimming took 3 bases from V and 2 from J, leaving 7 bases between them. In DNA, the CDR3 is TGTGCCAGCAGCTTCCGACAGCAAGAGACCCAGTACTTC. It specifies CASSFRQQETQYF.

In regard to this clone: Other DNA sequences in the sample encode the same CDR3. This chain connects TRBV7-9 to TRBJ2-3, with 8 bases identical to TRBD1. This CDR3 is 13 amino acids long. After removal of 2 bases from V and 6 bases from J, the junction contained 1 base not matched to a gene. Germline CDR1 is SEHNR and CDR2 is FQNEAQ (reference sequence). This chain's CDR3 is CASSLQGADTQYF. The DNA of the CDR3 is TGTGCCAGCAGCTTACAGGGGGCTGATACGCAGTATTTT.

V and J are TRBV7-2 and TRBJ2-2; 9 bases fit TRBD1. The CDR3 sequence is 15 residues long. Germline lookup yields CDR1 SGHTA and CDR2 FQGNSA. J lost 2 bases, V lost 5 bases, and 3 bases had no gene match. Written as DNA, the CDR3 is TGTGCCAGCAGCACGGACAGGGGAAACACCGGGGAGCTGTTTTTT. Translated: CASSTDRGNTGELFF. The full variable domain, in which reference TRBV7-2 and TRBJ2-2 provide the parts outside the CDR3, is GAGVSQSPSNKVTEKGKDVELRCDPISGHTALYWYRQSLGQGLEFLIYFQGNSAPDKSGLPSDRFSAERTGGSVSTLTIQRTQQEDSAVYLCASSTDRGNTGELFFGEGSRLTVL.

The V gene is TRBV6-5, the J gene TRBJ2-3, with D possibly being TRBD2 (5 bases). This CDR3 has 16 residues. Germline V gene data show CDR1 as MNHEY and CDR2 as SVGAGI. The V end lost 2 bases, the J end lost 6 bases, and 18 bases lay between the germline ends. DNA of the CDR3: TGTGCCAGCAGTTACCGAGCGGACCGTCCCAGGGATACGCAGTATTTT. It yields the protein CASSYRADRPRDTQYF.

The chain couples TRBV27 to TRBJ2-7; a weak D match, TRBD1 (6 bases). V shed 5 bases and J shed 2 bases, with 19 bases lying between them. Germline CDR1 is MNHEY and CDR2 is SMNVEV (reference sequence). The CDR3 has 16 residues. CDR3 coding DNA: TGTGCCAGCAGTCTACTACCCCAGGGGTCCCCCTACGAGCAGTACTTC. Protein: CASSLLPQGSPYEQYF.

The chain couples TRBV19 to TRBJ1-2; weak D call: TRBD1 (6 bases). Deletions cut 3 bases from V and 2 bases from J, with 10 bases between. Germline-derived CDR1 and CDR2 are LNHDA and SQIVND (reference sequence). This CDR3 comprises 14 residues. For the CDR3, the DNA is TGTGCCAGTAGTATTCCCGGGACAAACTATGGCTACACCTTC. Its translation: CASSIPGTNYGYTF.